The T cell receptor beta chain under discussion was sequenced for a study of OX40 agonist ivuxolimab in advanced cancers. The wider study: In three patients, partial responses were observed, one with hepatocellular carcinoma and two with cutaneous melanoma.

From germline, CDR1 is SGHVS and CDR2 FNYEAQ. This CDR3 is 16 amino acids long. V gave up 0 bases and J gave up 4 bases, with 14 bases separating them. Repertoires were generated with immunoSEQ multiplex PCR, while TCRdb's copy carries only in-frame clones and drops some. The data show approximately 10,000 clones, 86% seen once. This receptor was identified in an adult with an advanced solid tumor such as melanoma, head and neck, liver or kidney cancer. The chain is built from TRBV7-6 and TRBJ2-3; D is possibly TRBD1 (5 bases). This sample comprised CD4+ or CD8+ T cells sorted from blood, obtained in a trial of the OX40 agonist ivuxolimab. The CDR3, as DNA: TGTGCCAGCAGCTTAGCCCGGACACCCGAGGCAGATACGCAGTATTTT. It is translated as CASSLARTPEADTQYF. The whole variable domain, remainder taken from reference TRBV7-6 and TRBJ2-3, is GAGVSQSPRYKVTKRGQDVALRCDPISGHVSLYWYRQALGQGPEFLTYFNYEAQQDKSGLPNDRFSAERPEGSISTLTIQRTEQRDSAMYRCASSLARTPEADTQYFGPGTRLTVL.